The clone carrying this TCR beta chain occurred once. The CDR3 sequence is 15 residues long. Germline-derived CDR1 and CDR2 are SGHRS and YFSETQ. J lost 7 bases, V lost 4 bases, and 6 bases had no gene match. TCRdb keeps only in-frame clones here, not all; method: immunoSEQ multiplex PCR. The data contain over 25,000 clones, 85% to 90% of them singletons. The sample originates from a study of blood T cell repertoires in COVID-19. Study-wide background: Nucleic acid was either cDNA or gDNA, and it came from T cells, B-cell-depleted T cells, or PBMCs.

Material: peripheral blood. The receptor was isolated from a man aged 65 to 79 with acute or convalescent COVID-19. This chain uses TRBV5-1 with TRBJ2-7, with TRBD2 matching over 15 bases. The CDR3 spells CASSGLAGGPGEQYF. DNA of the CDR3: TGCGCCAGCAGCGGACTAGCGGGAGGGCCGGGAGAGCAGTACTTC.